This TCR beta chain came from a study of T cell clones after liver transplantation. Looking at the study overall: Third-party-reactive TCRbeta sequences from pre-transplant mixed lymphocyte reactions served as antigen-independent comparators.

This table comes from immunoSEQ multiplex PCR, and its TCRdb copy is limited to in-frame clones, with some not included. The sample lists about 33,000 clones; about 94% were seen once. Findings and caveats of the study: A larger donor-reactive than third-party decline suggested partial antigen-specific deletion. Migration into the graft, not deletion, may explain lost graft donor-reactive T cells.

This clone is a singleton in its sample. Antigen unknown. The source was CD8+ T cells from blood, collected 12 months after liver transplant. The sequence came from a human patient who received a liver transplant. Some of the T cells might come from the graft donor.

CDR3: CASSLAGRTSSYEQYF. The CDR3 DNA reads TGTGCCAGCAGCTTAGCTGGGAGGACAAGCTCCTACGAGCAGTACTTC. This rearrangement joins TRBV7-8 to TRBJ2-7; D perhaps matches TRBD2 (6 bases). Germline values: CDR1 SGHVS, CDR2 FQNEAQ. Trimming pared 0 bases from V and 0 bases from J, leaving 12 bases between. The length of the CDR3 is 16 residues.